The source of this TCR beta chain is a study of blood T cell repertoires in COVID-19. Overall study context: Whether acute or convalescent, the COVID-19 samples came from the United States, Italy and Spain. T cells, B-cell-depleted T cells, or PBMCs provided the cDNA or gDNA that served as material.

Trimming left V 2 bases short and J 2 bases short, with 6 bases between. The CDR3 spans 13 residues. The germline V gene has CDR1 SNHLY and CDR2 FYNNEI. Authors' methods: Nucleated cell number was recorded as an estimate derived from reference gene primer amplification. The protocol was immunoSEQ multiplex PCR, while the TCRdb copy is restricted to in-frame clones and leaves out a portion. V and J calls and clone size come straight from that table; D and trimming were deduced from the DNA. In the table there are about 260,000 clones, about 83% of which are singletons. The sequence came from a middle-aged woman who had recovered from COVID-19. The sequencing input was peripheral blood. The V call is TRBV2, the J call TRBJ1-2; unclear D gene. The chain's CDR3 is CASSENRNYGYTF. The CDR3, as DNA: TGTGCCAGCAGTGAAAACAGAAACTATGGCTACACCTTC.